Following are 4 T cell receptor beta chains from one sample sequenced in a study of T cells in Graves' hyperthyroidism and ophthalmopathy. RNA transcripts yielded amplified TCR beta CDR3 regions. First-round RT-PCR targeting the TCR CDR3 was performed with the HTBI primer set. TCRdb fed the multiplex PCR reads into MiXCR, producing one record per CDR3 protein. The data hold around 340,000 distinct CDR3 sequences, with roughly 17% observed a single time. Material: blood. The receptor set was obtained from a man between 25 and 39 years old with Graves' hyperthyroidism.

This clonotype occurred a few times. The rearrangement uses TRBV7-2 and TRBJ2-3, with D possibly TRBD2 on 5 matching bases. Germline V CDR1 and CDR2: SGHTA, FQGNSA. Trimming shortened V by 5 bases and J by 6 bases, and 9 bases separated the two germline ends. This CDR3 comprises 12 residues. The CDR3 sequence is CASSVQRDTQYF. Written as DNA, the CDR3 is TGTGCCAGCAGCGTTCAGCGGGATACGCAGTATTTT.

This clonotype has only a few counts. A much larger clone lies a single base off, so this may be a read error. The CDR3: CASSENGYTF. The DNA for the CDR3 is TGTGCCAGCAGTGAAAATGGCTACACCTTC. The chain employs TRBV25-1 and TRBJ1-2, with D hard to call. CDR1 is MGHDK, CDR2 SYGVNS, per germline. The ends were cut back, 2 bases at V and 6 bases at J, with 1 base in the middle. This CDR3 is built from 10 residues.

This clonotype was seen a handful of times. The chain employs TRBV6-5 and TRBJ2-5, with D possibly TRBD1 on 7 matching bases. The V end lost 1 base, the J end lost 3 bases, and 12 bases lay between the germline ends. The CDR3 is 15 amino acids. CDR1 is MNHEY, CDR2 SVGAGI, per germline. This CDR3 reads CASSYFPRGEETQYF. The CDR3, as DNA: TGTGCCAGCAGTTACTTCCCCAGGGGGGAAGAGACCCAGTACTTC.

On this clonotype itself: A clone one base away is much larger, so this may be a read error. The chain joins TRBV5-1 to TRBJ2-2; D remains ambiguous. Trimming removed 9 bases at V and 1 base at J, with 13 bases between. Germline V gene lookup returns CDR1 SGHRS and CDR2 YFSETQ. The CDR3 contains 14 residues. CDR3 in amino acids: CAISPAGNTGELFF. CDR3 DNA: TGCGCCATCAGTCCGGCAGGGAACACCGGGGAGCTGTTTTTT.